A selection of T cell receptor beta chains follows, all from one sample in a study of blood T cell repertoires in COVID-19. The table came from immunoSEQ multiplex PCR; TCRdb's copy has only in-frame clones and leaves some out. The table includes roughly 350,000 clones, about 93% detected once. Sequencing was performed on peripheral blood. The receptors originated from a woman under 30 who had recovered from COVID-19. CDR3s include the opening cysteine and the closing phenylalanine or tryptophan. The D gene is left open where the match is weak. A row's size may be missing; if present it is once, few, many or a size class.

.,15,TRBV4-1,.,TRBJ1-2,TGCGCCAGCAGCCAACCCGGGACAAGTAGCTATGGCTACACCTTC,CASSQPGTSSYGYTF
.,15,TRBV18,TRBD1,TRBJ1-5,TGTGCCAGCTCACCAGAGGGGGCTAGCAATCAGCCCCAGCATTTT,CASSPEGASNQPQHF
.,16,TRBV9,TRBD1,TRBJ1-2,TGTGCCAGCAGCGACACTCGACAGGGTGAGGTCTATGGCTACACCTTC,CASSDTRQGEVYGYTF
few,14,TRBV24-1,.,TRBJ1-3,TGTGCCACCAGTGATACTCGATATGGAAACACCATATATTTT,CATSDTRYGNTIYF
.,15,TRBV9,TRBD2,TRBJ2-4,TGTGCCAGCAGTCCCTGGACTAGCGGAGCAAACATTCAGTACTTC,CASSPWTSGANIQYF
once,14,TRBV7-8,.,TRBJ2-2,TGTGCCAGCAGGCTGGACTGGAACACCGGGGAGCTGTTTTTT,CASRLDWNTGELFF
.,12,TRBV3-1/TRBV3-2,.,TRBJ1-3,TGTGCCAGCAGCTCCGGGGTGAACACCATATATTTT,CASSSGVNTIYF
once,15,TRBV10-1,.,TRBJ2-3,TGCGCCAGCCAAAGCGGGCAAAGGGCCACAGATACGCAGTATTTT,CASQSGQRATDTQYF
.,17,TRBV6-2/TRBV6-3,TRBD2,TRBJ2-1,TGTGCCAGCAGTCAGGGGACTAGCGGGAAACACTACAATGAGCAGTTCTTC,CASSQGTSGKHYNEQFF
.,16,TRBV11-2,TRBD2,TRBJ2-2,TGTGCCAGCAGCACTACCGGGACTAGGCGCACCGGGGAGCTGTTTTTT,CASSTTGTRRTGELFF
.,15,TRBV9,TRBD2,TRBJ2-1,TGTGCCAGCACCTTACAGGGACTAGCGGGAGAAGAGCAGTTCTTC,CASTLQGLAGEEQFF
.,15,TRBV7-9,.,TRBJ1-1,TGTGCCAGCAGCGCATTACAGGGTTTGAACACTGAAGCTTTCTTT,CASSALQGLNTEAFF
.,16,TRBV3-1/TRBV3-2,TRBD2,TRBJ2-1,TGTGCCAGCAGCCAAGATGGGACTAGCGGGGTCAATGAGCAGTTCTTC,CASSQDGTSGVNEQFF
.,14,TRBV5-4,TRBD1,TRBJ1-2,TGTGCCAGCAGCTCCACAGGGGGCGTTTATGGCTACACCTTC,CASSSTGGVYGYTF
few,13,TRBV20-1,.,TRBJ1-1,TGCAGTGCTAGTTCGGTTCAGAACACTGAAGCTTTCTTT,CSASSVQNTEAFF
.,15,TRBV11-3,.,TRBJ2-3,TGTGCCAGCACAACCCGTCGCGGGGCCACAGATACGCAGTATTTT,CASTTRRGATDTQYF
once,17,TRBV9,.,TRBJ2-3,TGTGCCAGCAGCGTAGCGGGGGTGGCAGGGATACCAGATACGCAGTATTTT,CASSVAGVAGIPDTQYF
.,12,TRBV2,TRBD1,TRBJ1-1,TGTGCCAGCAGCGGACAGGGCACTGAAGCTTTCTTT,CASSGQGTEAFF
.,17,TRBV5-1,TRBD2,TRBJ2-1,TGCGCCAGCAGCCAATCCGAGACACTAGCGGGATCCAATGAGCAGTTCTTC,CASSQSETLAGSNEQFF
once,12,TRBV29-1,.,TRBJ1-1,TGCAGCGCCGCCCCAGGAAACACTGAAGCTTTCTTT,CSAAPGNTEAFF
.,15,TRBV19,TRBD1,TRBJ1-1,TGTGCCAGTAGTATCCCCTGGCAGGGGGTCGCTGAAGCTTTCTTT,CASSIPWQGVAEAFF
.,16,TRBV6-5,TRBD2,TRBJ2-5,TGTGCCAGCAGTTCGGGGCTAGCGGGAGGGGAAGAGACCCAGTACTTC,CASSSGLAGGEETQYF
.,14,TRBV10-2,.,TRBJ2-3,TGCGCCAGCAGTGAGTCACGGAGCACAGATACGCAGTATTTT,CASSESRSTDTQYF
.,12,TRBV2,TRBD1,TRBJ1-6,TGTGCCAGCAGGACAGGGGGATCACCCCTCCACTTT,CASRTGGSPLHF
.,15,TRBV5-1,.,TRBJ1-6,TGCGCCAGCAGCTTGGATACAGCCAGGGGATCACCCCTCCACTTT,CASSLDTARGSPLHF
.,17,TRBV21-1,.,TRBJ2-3,TGTGCCAGCAGACCCCAAACGGGGGGAACTAGCACAGATACGCAGTATTTT,CASRPQTGGTSTDTQYF
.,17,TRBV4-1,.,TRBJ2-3,TGCGCCAGCAGCCAAGATTGGGGGGGGCGGGGGTCAGATACGCAGTATTTT,CASSQDWGGRGSDTQYF
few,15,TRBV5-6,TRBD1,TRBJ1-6,TGTGCCAGCAGAACCGGGACAGGGGCCGGTTCACCCCTCCACTTT,CASRTGTGAGSPLHF
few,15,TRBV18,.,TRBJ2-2,TGTGCCAGCTCACCGCCCCGAGGGAACACCGGGGAGCTGTTTTTT,CASSPPRGNTGELFF
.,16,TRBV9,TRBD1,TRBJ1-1,TGTGCCAGCAGCCCAAGGGACAGCCTCAGGAACACTGAAGCTTTCTTT,CASSPRDSLRNTEAFF
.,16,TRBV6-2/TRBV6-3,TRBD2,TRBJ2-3,TGTGCCAGCAGCGAAAGGACTAGCGGCATCACAGATACGCAGTATTTT,CASSERTSGITDTQYF
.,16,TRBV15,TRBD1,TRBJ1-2,TGTGCCACCAGCATAATACCGGGACAGGGTATTAGTGGCTACACCTTC,CATSIIPGQGISGYTF
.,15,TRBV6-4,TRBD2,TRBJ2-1,TGTGCCAGCAGTGTTAGCGGGAGTGGCTACAATGAGCAGTTCTTC,CASSVSGSGYNEQFF